Listed below are T cell receptor beta chains from one sample, sequenced in a study of T-cell memory formation after mild COVID-19. TCRdb recomputed calls from the 5' RACE reads with MiXCR, one row per CDR3 protein. Altogether 250,000 to 400,000 distinct CDR3 sequences are present, 13% to 15% being singletons, with the ten largest covering approximately 22%. The sequencing sample was made of PBMCs or a T cell subset sorted from them (not recorded which). The receptors stem from a man aged 18-30 years who had mild COVID-19 (a few samples of this study predate the infection). Cell type and time point are not known. The CDR3 runs from the conserved cysteine through the conserved F or W.

v_call,cdr3_aa
TRBV20-1,CSARDWGEQFF
TRBV7-9,CASSLDGPSTGELFF
TRBV9,CASSGESNQPQHF
TRBV7-3,CASAWGGQETQYF
TRBV5-1,CASSPSGGDYGYTF
TRBV6-5,CASRGGGYEQYF
TRBV18,CASSPLTGPYNEQFF
TRBV7-2,CASSLRGGGGYGYTF
TRBV20-1,CSALTGGAETQYF
TRBV15,CATSLTSGANVLTF
TRBV12-3/TRBV12-4,CASSQTGTYGYTF
TRBV5-1,CASSGGTAPLQETQYF
TRBV10-3,CAIRRRTVVGAFF
TRBV27,CASSLSGLGRQPQHF
TRBV21-1,CATCVRTGAKDLRGYTF
TRBV19,CASSIVRGEPQHF